The rows below give T cell receptor beta chains drawn from one sample of a study of cytomegalovirus exposure and HLA in healthy donors. Clones were sequenced by immunoSEQ multiplex PCR, and TCRdb holds only the in-frame ones, with some missing. The sample carries some 160,000 clones, around 80% recorded once. The sample was PBMCs. These TCRs come from a male donor in good health and CMV-seropositive. Both conserved end residues are part of each CDR3. The D gene is left open where the match is weak. Only some rows state a clone size, as once, few, many or a class for expanded clones.

J	V	size	D	DNA	CDR3
TRBJ1-2	TRBV4-2	few	.	TGTGCCAGCAGAGGGGGGGCTAACTATGGCTACACCTTC	CASRGGANYGYTF
TRBJ1-2	TRBV6-6	.	.	TGTGCCAGCAGTTACAGCAGAGGGAACTATGGCTACACCTTC	CASSYSRGNYGYTF
TRBJ2-3	TRBV7-8	.	TRBD2	TGTGCCAGCAGCCCAACCGGGACTAGCGGCACAGATACGCAGTATTTT	CASSPTGTSGTDTQYF
TRBJ2-1	TRBV7-2	.	TRBD2	TGTGCCAGCAGCCCCTCGGGGCGGGAGGACATTGAGCAGTTCTTC	CASSPSGREDIEQFF
TRBJ2-2	TRBV6-5	.	TRBD2	TGTGCCAGCACCAGGACTAGCAGCGACACCGGGGAGCTGTTTTTT	CASTRTSSDTGELFF
TRBJ2-5	TRBV18	.	.	TGTGCCAGCTCACCACCGTCTATACGGGAAGAGACCCAGTACTTC	CASSPPSIREETQYF
TRBJ2-1	TRBV11-3	.	TRBD2	TGTGCCAGCACCCGACTAGCCTCTTACAATGAGCAGTTCTTC	CASTRLASYNEQFF
TRBJ1-2	TRBV18	.	TRBD1	TGTGCCAGCTCACCACAGGGGACAGGGGACTATGGCTACACCTTC	CASSPQGTGDYGYTF
TRBJ1-5	TRBV29-1	.	TRBD1	TGCAGCGCTCGGACAGGGATTGGCAATCAGCCCCAGCATTTT	CSARTGIGNQPQHF
TRBJ2-7	TRBV6-5	.	TRBD1	TGTGCCAGCAGTCCAGGGGGCAACTCCTACGAGCAGTACTTC	CASSPGGNSYEQYF
TRBJ2-3	TRBV9	.	TRBD2	TGTGCCAGCAGCGTAGTGGCGGGAGGGAGGACAGATACGCAGTATTTT	CASSVVAGGRTDTQYF
TRBJ1-5	TRBV6-6	.	.	TGTGCCAGCAGTTACAGGACACAGGGAAACCAGCCCCAGCATTTT	CASSYRTQGNQPQHF
TRBJ1-2	TRBV7-9	.	.	TGTGCCAGCACCCCTGACGGTCCGGGAGGCTACACCTTC	CASTPDGPGGYTF
TRBJ2-5	TRBV10-3	.	TRBD2	TGTGCCATCAGTGAGCGCCCCCCCGCTAGCGGGAGTGAGCAAGAGACCCAGTACTTC	CAISERPPASGSEQETQYF
TRBJ2-7	TRBV19	.	TRBD1	TGTGCCAGTAGTATACTGGACAGGGTAGGCGAGCAGTACTTC	CASSILDRVGEQYF
TRBJ2-3	TRBV6-5	few	TRBD1	TGTGCCAGCAGTTACACAGACAGGGAAGATACGCAGTATTTT	CASSYTDREDTQYF
TRBJ1-4	TRBV7-2	.	.	TGTGCCAGCAGCTTATGGCCCAATGAAAAACTGTTTTTT	CASSLWPNEKLFF